One sample yielded the 17 T cell receptor beta chains listed below, sequenced in a study of cytomegalovirus exposure and HLA in healthy donors. The PCR was carried out with 60 Vbeta primers and 13 Jbeta primers. The repertoire was sequenced with immunoSEQ multiplex PCR; TCRdb's copy has only in-frame clones and lacks some. The sample lists hundreds of thousands of clones; around 76% were seen once. The sequencing input was PBMCs. Receptors were obtained from a young man in good health and CMV-seronegative.

This clone has a handful of counts. This sequence joins TRBV7-6 and TRBJ2-3; 7 bases map to TRBD2. The CDR3 is made up of 12 amino acids. The junction had 1 base not matched to a gene; V was cut back by 5 bases and J by 5 bases. CDR1 and CDR2 (germline): SGHVS, FNYEAQ. The CDR3 DNA sequence: TGTGCCAGCAGCCCGGGGGGAGATACGCAGTATTTT. It specifies CASSPGGDTQYF.

This clone is a singleton in its sample. This chain links TRBV6-5 with TRBJ2-7; D possibly corresponds to TRBD1 (5 bases). The V end was cut by 4 bases, the J end by 7 bases, with 23 bases between. This CDR3 is 16 amino acids long. The germline gives CDR1 MNHEY, CDR2 SVGAGI. The CDR3 loop is CASSLDMGTGGGEQYF. The CDR3, as DNA: TGTGCCAGCAGTTTAGATATGGGTACAGGCGGTGGGGAGCAGTACTTC.

The chain joins TRBV4-1 to TRBJ2-7, with 12 positions matching TRBD2. This CDR3 comprises 14 residues. Unmatched junction bases numbered 5, after V lost 5 bases and J lost 6 bases. Germline V lookup: CDR1 MGHRA, CDR2 YSYEKL. The CDR3 protein is CASSFSTSGSEQYF. CDR3 DNA sequence: TGCGCCAGCAGCTTTTCGACTAGCGGGAGCGAGCAGTACTTC.

This clone came up a few times. The chain combines TRBV30 with TRBJ1-2; D gene ambiguous. Germline values: CDR1 GTSNPN, CDR2 SVGIG (reference sequence). The germline V and J ends were trimmed by 0 bases and 2 bases, with 4 bases remaining between them. The CDR3 spans 12 residues. The DNA for the CDR3 is TGTGCCTGGAGTGTATTAAACTATGGCTACACCTTC. It codes for CAWSVLNYGYTF.

This clone was found once. The chain employs TRBV19 and TRBJ1-2; 7 bases map to TRBD1. This CDR3 is 15 amino acids long. The germline CDR1 and CDR2 sequences are LNHDA and SQIVND (reference sequence). With V trimmed by 4 bases and J by 6 bases, 11 bases remained unmatched. The CDR3, as DNA: TGTGCCAGTAGTAGGGAGACAGGGTATGAGAATGGCTACACCTTC. This encodes CASSRETGYENGYTF.

The J gene is TRBJ2-7, the V gene TRBV6-1, with 10 bases that match TRBD1. Germline CDR1 reads MNHNS; CDR2 reads SASEGT. The CDR3 totals 15 residues. V trimming: 4 bases; J trimming: 4 bases; junction bases outside the gene matches: 7. This CDR3 reads CASSGIGQGVYEQYF. In DNA form, the CDR3 reads TGTGCCAGCAGTGGTATCGGACAGGGGGTGTACGAGCAGTACTTC.

This rearrangement joins TRBV10-3 to TRBJ2-7, with 7 positions matching TRBD1. V was clipped by 4 bases and J by 1 base; unmatched bases: 4. The CDR3 covers 14 residues. Germline V gene lookup returns CDR1 ENHRY and CDR2 SYGVKD. As DNA, the CDR3 is TGTGCCATCAGTGCCCCGGGACAGTCCTACGAGCAGTACTTC. It is translated as CAISAPGQSYEQYF.

About this clone: A junction boundary mismatches the germline segment, possibly from a read error. This rearrangement joins TRBV6-4 to TRBJ2-3; the match to TRBD2 covers 7 bases. The germline V gene has CDR1 MRHNA and CDR2 SNTAGT. The CDR3 runs to 14 residues. The CDR3 DNA reads as TGTGCCAGCAGTGCCGCGACTAGCAAAGATACGCAGTATTTT. Translation: CASSAATSKDTQYF.

This clone showed up just once. CDR3 residues: CASRLRRGLNNEQFF. Written as DNA, the CDR3 is TGTGCAAGTCGCTTACGAAGAGGCCTTAACAATGAGCAGTTCTTC. The rearrangement links TRBV12-2 to TRBJ2-1; the DNA was not compared with TRBD2, the D call given in the table. TRBV12-2 is an annotated pseudogene. This CDR3 is 15 amino acids long.

V gene TRBV9 combines with J gene TRBJ1-5; possible D gene TRBD1, 6 bases. The ends were cut back, 0 bases at V and 0 bases at J, with 19 bases in the middle. This CDR3 contains 19 residues. Germline-derived CDR1 and CDR2 are SGDLS and YYNGEE. The CDR3 DNA is TGTGCCAGCAGCGTAGCAAGGGGGATGAGAATTTGTAGCAATCAGCCCCAGCATTTT. It translates to CASSVARGMRICSNQPQHF.

The V gene is TRBV27, the J gene TRBJ2-3; a possible D gene is TRBD2 (6 bases). In germline, CDR1 is MNHEY, CDR2 SMNVEV (reference sequence). This CDR3 comprises 16 residues. V was shortened by 4 bases and J by 2 bases, with 16 bases between the two germline ends. CDR3 amino acids: CASSSSLAESTDTQYF. The CDR3 region has the DNA TGTGCCAGCAGTTCGTCTTTAGCGGAATCCACAGATACGCAGTATTTT.

This clone has a handful of counts. V is TRBV10-2 and J is TRBJ2-2; D not certain. V was trimmed by 3 bases and J by 12 bases, leaving 17 bases between them. This CDR3 spans 14 amino acids. Germline V gene data show CDR1 as WSHSY and CDR2 as SAAADI. DNA of the CDR3: TGCGCCAGCAGTGACCCTTCGCCCAAGGAGAAGCTGTTTTTT. This encodes CASSDPSPKEKLFF.

This sequence joins TRBV19 and TRBJ2-7; 8 bases line up with TRBD2. The CDR3 is made up of 14 amino acids. Germline values: CDR1 LNHDA, CDR2 SQIVND (reference sequence). Trimming took 5 bases from V and 6 from J; bases not matched to a gene: 9. The CDR3 nucleotides are TGTGCCAGTAGTTCCCGCGGGGCGGGAGGCGAGCAGTACTTC. Encoded protein: CASSSRGAGGEQYF.

The chain employs TRBV30 and TRBJ1-2; D may be TRBD1 (5 bases). Germline V CDR1 and CDR2: GTSNPN, SVGIG (reference sequence). The V end was cut by 3 bases, the J end by 7 bases, with 12 bases between. This CDR3 spans 12 amino acids. The CDR3 coding sequence is TGTGCCTGGAGCTCCGGGGGGGGTGGCTACACCTTC. Protein sequence: CAWSSGGGGYTF.

The gene calls are TRBV7-8 and TRBJ2-5; D perhaps matches TRBD2 (5 bases). This CDR3 has 14 amino acids. V lost 1 base to trimming and J lost 4 bases, with 10 bases between them. CDR1 and CDR2 (germline): SGHVS, FQNEAQ. CDR3 residues: CASSLGTLGETQYF. DNA for the CDR3: TGTGCCAGCAGCTTAGGGACTCTGGGAGAGACCCAGTACTTC.

The chain recombines TRBV27 with TRBJ2-3, with 13 bases that match TRBD2. With 5 bases clipped from V and 2 bases from J, the junction kept 7 bases outside the gene matches. This CDR3 is built from 17 residues. Germline lookup yields CDR1 MNHEY and CDR2 SMNVEV (reference sequence). CDR3 sequence: CASSRGLAGAFTDTQYF. The CDR3 region has the DNA TGTGCCAGCAGTCGAGGACTAGCGGGAGCGTTCACAGATACGCAGTATTTT.

This rearrangement joins TRBV7-2 to TRBJ1-2, with a weak D call TRBD1 (5 bases). CDR3 length: 14 amino acids. The germline gives CDR1 SGHTA, CDR2 FQGNSA. V shed 0 bases and J shed 13 bases, with 18 bases lying between them. CDR3 loop: CASSLARINGASTF. For the CDR3, the DNA is TGTGCCAGCAGCTTAGCGCGGATAAATGGGGCCTCCACCTTC. The variable domain in full, completed from reference TRBV7-2 and TRBJ1-2, reads GAGVSQSPSNKVTEKGKDVELRCDPISGHTALYWYRQSLGQGLEFLIYFQGNSAPDKSGLPSDRFSAERTGGSVSTLTIQRTQQEDSAVYLCASSLARINGASTFGSGTRLTVV.